This T cell receptor (beta chain) is drawn from a study of CD8+CD57+ T cells in acquired aplastic anemia. Study details: Sorted CD4+ and CD8+ cells yielded DNA averaging about 3.2 ug. Healthy donor CD4+ cell samples had a mean of around 10 million reads.

Findings and caveats of the study: With respect to CD8+ Simpson's diversity, patients and controls did not differ significantly.

This clonotype was detected only a few times. What it recognizes is unknown. V dropped 6 bases and J dropped 2; count of bases not matched to a gene: 9. This CDR3 contains 15 residues. CDR1 is MGHDK, CDR2 SYGVNS, per germline. The template for TCR beta VDJ and CDR3 sequence profiling was genomic DNA. TCRdb analysed the reads with MiXCR anew, one entry per CDR3 protein. The sample includes 100,000 to 130,000 distinct CDR3 sequences, under 60% seen only once; the top ten take roughly 30%. This sequence joins TRBV25-1 and TRBJ2-7; 8 bases agree with TRBD1. The clonotype originates from a human donor in good health, serving as a control. The sequenced sample was sorted CD4+, CD8+, or CD8+CD57+ T cells (not recorded which) from PBMCs. CDR3 sequence (DNA): TGTGCCAGCAGCGTTGCCGGACAGGGTCCCTACGAGCAGTACTTC. It specifies CASSVAGQGPYEQYF.